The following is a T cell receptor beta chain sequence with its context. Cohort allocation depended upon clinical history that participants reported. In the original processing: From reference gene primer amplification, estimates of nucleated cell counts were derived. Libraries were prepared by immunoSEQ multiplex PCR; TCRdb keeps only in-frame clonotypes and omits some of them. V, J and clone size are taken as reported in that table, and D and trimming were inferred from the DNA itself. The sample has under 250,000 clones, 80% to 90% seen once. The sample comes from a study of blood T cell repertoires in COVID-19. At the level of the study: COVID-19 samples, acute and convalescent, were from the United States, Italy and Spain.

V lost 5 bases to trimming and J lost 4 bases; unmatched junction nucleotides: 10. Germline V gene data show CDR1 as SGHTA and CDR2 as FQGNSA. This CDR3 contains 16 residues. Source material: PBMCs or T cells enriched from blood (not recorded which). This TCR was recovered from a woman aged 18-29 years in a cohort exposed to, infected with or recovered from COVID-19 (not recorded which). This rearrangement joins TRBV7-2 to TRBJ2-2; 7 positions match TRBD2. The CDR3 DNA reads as TGTGCCAGCAGCCTAGGGCCTGGGGGGGTCACCGGGGAGCTGTTTTTT. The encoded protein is CASSLGPGGVTGELFF.